Following are 14 T cell receptor beta chains from one sample sequenced in a study of cytomegalovirus exposure and HLA in healthy donors. The PCR employed 60 Vbeta primers together with 13 Jbeta primers. The repertoire was sequenced with immunoSEQ multiplex PCR; TCRdb's copy has only in-frame clones and lacks some. The table shows 200,000 or so clones, with more than 75% occurring only once. The specimen sequenced was PBMCs. The receptors were gathered from a woman between 50 and 59 years old in good health and CMV-seropositive.

The chain recombines TRBV4-1 with TRBJ2-5, with 9 bases fitting TRBD1. The DNA end lines up better with TRBJ2-7; the J call may be wrong. This CDR3 has 17 residues. Germline CDR1 and CDR2: MGHRA and YSYEKL. The CDR3 loop reads CASSQAGPGQGSYEQYF. CDR3 nucleotides: TGCGCCAGCAGCCAAGCAGGGCCGGGACAGGGCTCCTACGAGCAGTACTTC.

The rearrangement links TRBV12-5 to TRBJ2-3; 8 bases map to TRBD1. Germline loops: CDR1 LGHNT, CDR2 FRNRAP. V was clipped by 6 bases and J by 2 bases; unmatched bases: 4. The CDR3 covers 14 residues. Written as DNA, the CDR3 is TGTGCTAGTGGAAGGACAGGGATCACAGATACGCAGTATTTT. Translated, it gives CASGRTGITDTQYF. Together with reference TRBV12-5 and TRBJ2-3, the CDR3 gives the full variable domain: DARVTQTPRHKVTEMGQEVTMRCQPILGHNTVFWYRQTMMQGLELLAYFRNRAPLDDSGMPKDRFSAEMPDATLATLKIQPSEPRDSAVYFCASGRTGITDTQYFGPGTRLTVL.

This chain connects TRBV28 to TRBJ2-7; maybe TRBD1 (5 bases). The germline CDR1 and CDR2 sequences are MDHEN and SYDVKM. The length of the CDR3 is 14 residues. Trimming took 1 base from V and 4 from J, leaving 11 bases between them. CDR3 bases: TGTGCCAGCAGTTTATCAGGGATGGAATACGAGCAGTACTTC. Its protein product is CASSLSGMEYEQYF.

The table lists this clone with a few counts. The V and J genes are TRBV9 and TRBJ2-3, with TRBD2 identical over 10 bases. V trimming: 0 bases; J trimming: 0 bases; junction bases outside the gene matches: 7. The germline V gene has CDR1 SGDLS and CDR2 YYNGEE. There are 18 residues in the CDR3. The CDR3 here is CASSVGLGAGGSTDTQYF. The CDR3 DNA sequence: TGTGCCAGCAGCGTAGGTTTAGGAGCGGGAGGGAGCACAGATACGCAGTATTTT.

J is TRBJ1-2 and V is TRBV28; D is perhaps TRBD1 (5 bases). Germline CDR1 is MDHEN and CDR2 is SYDVKM. This CDR3 contains 14 residues. The V end was cut by 3 bases, the J end by 3 bases, with 11 bases between. CDR3 coding DNA: TGTGCCAGCAGTTTCGTGGGGCAAGACTATGGCTACACCTTC. Its protein product is CASSFVGQDYGYTF.

The chain is built from TRBV4-1 and TRBJ2-3; 7 nucleotides line up with TRBD2. This CDR3 region has 18 residues. V trimming: 0 bases; J trimming: 2 bases; junction bases outside the gene matches: 11. Germline V CDR1 and CDR2: MGHRA, YSYEKL. Here the CDR3 DNA reads TGCGCCAGCAGCCAAGATATCCCTAGCGGCTTTTCCACAGATACGCAGTATTTT. Protein product: CASSQDIPSGFSTDTQYF.

This chain links TRBV12-5 with TRBJ1-4, with D maybe TRBD1 (5 bases). Germline V gene sequence: CDR1 LGHNT, CDR2 FRNRAP. The CDR3 spans 20 residues. V was pared by 2 bases and J by 2 bases, with 24 bases between. In DNA form, the CDR3 reads TGTGCTAGTGGTTTGCCTCTTCCCGGGACGGGGGTTTGGACTAATGAAAAACTGTTTTTT. It specifies CASGLPLPGTGVWTNEKLFF.

This clone turned up a few times. The V and J genes are TRBV28 and TRBJ2-7; 9 nucleotides line up with TRBD2. V gave up 1 base and J gave up 5 bases; unmatched junction bases: 18. The CDR3 length is 19 residues. Germline CDR1 MDHEN, CDR2 SYDVKM. The CDR3 region has the DNA TGTGCCAGCAGTTTATCTACGTCCTTCAGGGGACTAGCTGTCGACGAGCAGTACTTC. It is translated as CASSLSTSFRGLAVDEQYF. Combining the CDR3 with reference TRBV28 and TRBJ2-7 gives the whole variable domain DVKVTQSSRYLVKRTGEKVFLECVQDMDHENMFWYRQDPGLGLRLIYFSYDVKMKEKGDIPEGYSVSREKKERFSLILESASTNQTSMYLCASSLSTSFRGLAVDEQYFGPGTRLTVT.

This clone appeared once. The chain couples TRBV28 to TRBJ2-7; 8 bases are shared with TRBD2. CDR3 size: 13 residues. The germline V gene has CDR1 MDHEN and CDR2 SYDVKM. The J segment lost 5 bases and the V segment lost 6 bases, leaving 6 bases of the junction unmatched. The CDR3 reads CASSRTGGNEQYF. The CDR3 nucleotides are TGTGCCAGCAGCCGTACGGGGGGGAACGAGCAGTACTTC.

The chain has TRBV27 and TRBJ2-6; D unclear. Trimming took off 2 bases at V and 2 bases at J, with 4 bases between the two ends. Per germline, CDR1 MNHEY and CDR2 SMNVEV (reference sequence). The CDR3 has 14 amino acids. CDR3 nucleotides: TGTGCCAGCAGTTTACTACCTGGGGCCAACGTCCTGACTTTC. Amino acids: CASSLLPGANVLTF.

This chain joins TRBV11-2 and TRBJ2-2, with 9 positions matching TRBD1. Per germline, CDR1 SGHAT and CDR2 FQNNGV. J gave up 3 bases and V 4 bases, and 6 bases lay outside the gene matches. The CDR3 is 16 amino acids. The DNA of the CDR3 is TGTGCCAGCAGCTCACGGGACAGGGACTACACCGGGGAGCTGTTTTTT. Its protein is CASSSRDRDYTGELFF.

J is TRBJ2-1 and V is TRBV7-2, with TRBD2 identical over 10 bases. This CDR3 has 19 amino acids. V was pared by 2 bases and J by 3 bases, with 13 bases of the junction left unmatched. Germline CDR1 SGHTA, CDR2 FQGNSA. CDR3 sequence: CASSLKSPTSGAFYNEQFF. The CDR3 DNA follows: TGTGCCAGCAGCTTAAAATCCCCCACTAGCGGGGCTTTCTACAATGAGCAGTTCTTC.

V gene TRBV6-1 combines with J gene TRBJ2-2; TRBD2 might be the D (6 bases). CDR1 and CDR2 (germline): MNHNS, SASEGT. Trimming removed 7 bases from V and 7 bases from J, with 16 bases in between. This CDR3 is built from 14 residues. The CDR3 nucleotides are TGTGCCAGCACTGCGGGACCTCAGAACGGGGAGCTGTTTTTT. This sequence encodes CASTAGPQNGELFF.

This chain joins TRBV7-2 and TRBJ1-6; D gene ambiguous. Germline V CDR1 and CDR2: SGHTA, FQGNSA. V lost 2 bases to trimming and J lost 11 bases, with 13 bases between them. The CDR3 has 14 residues. The CDR3 DNA sequence: TGTGCCAGCAGCTTAAACCCCACTGATCCACCCCTCCACTTT. Amino acid sequence: CASSLNPTDPPLHF. Using reference TRBV7-2 and TRBJ1-6 for the parts outside the CDR3, the full variable domain is GAGVSQSPSNKVTEKGKDVELRCDPISGHTALYWYRQSLGQGLEFLIYFQGNSAPDKSGLPSDRFSAERTGGSVSTLTIQRTQQEDSAVYLCASSLNPTDPPLHFGNGTRLTVT.